These 5 T cell receptor beta chains were all obtained from the same sample, sequenced in a study of cytotoxic CD8 clonotypes in ibrutinib-treated CLL (dated by TCRdb to 2020 to 2023). Reading the label with the study, this specimen's time point is: about eleven months on ibrutinib. The receptor library was made with the immunoSEQ multiplex PCR assay. TCRdb retrieved this table from immuneACCESS and kept in-frame rearrangements only. Not all clones are present; in checked studies, unresolved V genes account for under half, and no reason is known for the remainder. This sample gives around 200,000 clones in total; 70% of them show up just once. Of the sample, 5.5% to 7% falls within the top ten clones. The sequenced sample was PBMCs, obtained after 12 months of ibrutinib treatment. The receptors were gathered from a human donor with chronic lymphocytic leukemia.

The rearrangement links TRBV4-2 to TRBJ2-1; D call uncertain. The CDR3 sequence is 15 residues long. Germline CDR1 is LGHNA and CDR2 is YNFKEQ. V shed 0 bases and J shed 7 bases, with 13 bases lying between them. CDR3 DNA: TGTGCCAGCAGCCAAGATGGGCTAGGCCGAAATGAGCAGTTCTTC. Translation gives CASSQDGLGRNEQFF.

CDR3 nucleotide sequence: TGTGCCAGCAGCCCGACAGGGGCTTATAGCAATCAGCCCCAGCATTTT. This gives the protein CASSPTGAYSNQPQHF. The chain uses TRBV7-2 and TRBJ1-5; 8 positions agree with TRBD1. The CDR3 is 16 amino acids. The germline CDR1 and CDR2 sequences are SGHTA and FQGNSA. Trimming at V came to 5 bases and at J to 0 bases, leaving 6 bases not matched to a gene.

This clone was detected a few times. The genes are TRBV6-5 and TRBJ2-7, with a possible D match to TRBD1 (6 bases). Germline values: CDR1 MNHEY, CDR2 SVGAGI. The CDR3 extends over 14 amino acids. With 5 bases removed from V and 2 bases from J, the gap between germline ends came to 13 bases. The CDR3, as DNA: TGTGCCAGCAGTGACCACAGGGTTCCCTACGAGCAGTACTTC. The encoded protein is CASSDHRVPYEQYF.

The chain combines TRBV11-3 with TRBJ2-7; possibly TRBD1 or TRBD2 for D (5 bases each). Looked up from germline, CDR1 is SGHNT and CDR2 is YENEEA. This CDR3 has 15 amino acids. V shed 1 base and J shed 5 bases, with 15 bases lying between them. Here the CDR3 DNA reads TGTGCCAGCAGCTTAGGTACAGGAGGAAGAGACGAGCAGTACTTC. It encodes CASSLGTGGRDEQYF.

The count of this clone is one. The gene calls are TRBV28 and TRBJ2-7; D unresolved. The CDR3 length is 14 residues. V was cut by 3 bases and J by 2 bases, with 11 bases left in between. Germline V CDR1 and CDR2: MDHEN, SYDVKM. CDR3 bases: TGTGCCAGCAGTTTCGGTGGAGAAACCTACGAGCAGTACTTC. This sequence encodes CASSFGGETYEQYF.